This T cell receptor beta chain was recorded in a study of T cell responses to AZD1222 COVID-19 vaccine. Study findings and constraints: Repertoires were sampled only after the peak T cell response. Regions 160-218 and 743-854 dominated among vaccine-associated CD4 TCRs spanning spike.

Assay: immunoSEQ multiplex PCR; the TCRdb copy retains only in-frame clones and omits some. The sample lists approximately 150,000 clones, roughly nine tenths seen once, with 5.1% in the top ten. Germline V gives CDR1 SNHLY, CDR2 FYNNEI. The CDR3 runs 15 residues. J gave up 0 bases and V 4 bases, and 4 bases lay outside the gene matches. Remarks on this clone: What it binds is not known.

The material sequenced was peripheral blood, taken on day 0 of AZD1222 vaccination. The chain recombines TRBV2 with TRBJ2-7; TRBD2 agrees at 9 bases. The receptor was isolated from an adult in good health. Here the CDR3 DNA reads TGTGCCAGCAGTGTTGGTAGCGGGGGCTCCTACGAGCAGTACTTC. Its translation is CASSVGSGGSYEQYF. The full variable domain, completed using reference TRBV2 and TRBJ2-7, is EPEVTQTPSHQVTQMGQEVILRCVPISNHLYFYWYRQILGQKVEFLVSFYNNEISEKSEIFDDQFSVERPDGSNFTLKIRSTKLEDSAMYFCASSVGSGGSYEQYFGPGTRLTVT.